A single sample is the source of the 20 T cell receptor beta chains below, sequenced in a study of blood T cell repertoires in COVID-19. Clones were read by immunoSEQ multiplex PCR, and TCRdb kept only the in-frame ones, dropping some. The table has roughly 150,000 clones, around four fifths seen once. The specimen was peripheral blood. These TCRs come from a woman of 80 years or more with COVID-19, enrolled during active disease.

This rearrangement joins TRBV7-2 to TRBJ1-2; TRBD1 is a possible D gene (5 bases). There are 14 residues in the CDR3. Per germline, CDR1 SGHTA and CDR2 FQGNSA. V was clipped by 1 base and J by 7 bases, with 13 bases between them. CDR3 loop: CASSLGGPPVGYTF. CDR3 bases: TGTGCCAGCAGCTTAGGGGGCCCCCCCGTTGGCTACACCTTC.

This clone appeared a single time. The CDR3 region is CASSLAPQGSGTGELFF. Written as DNA, the CDR3 is TGCGCCAGCAGCTTGGCCCCTCAGGGGAGTGGGACCGGGGAGCTGTTTTTT. The V gene is TRBV5-1, the J gene TRBJ2-2, with D possibly matching TRBD1 (6 bases). From germline, CDR1 is SGHRS and CDR2 YFSETQ. This CDR3 comprises 17 residues. Trimming shortened V by 0 bases and J by 5 bases, and 17 bases separated the two germline ends.

The CDR3 DNA follows: TGTGCCAGCAGCCCCCAAGGAGGCACCGGCTACACCTTC. Its translation is CASSPQGGTGYTF. This chain joins TRBV7-3 and TRBJ1-2, with unresolved D. This CDR3 has 13 amino acids. Per germline, CDR1 SGHTA and CDR2 FQGTGA. The V gene lost 5 bases and the J gene lost 8 bases, with 15 bases spanning the gap.

The genes are TRBV5-1 and TRBJ2-3, with unresolved D. Per the germline V gene, CDR1 is SGHRS and CDR2 is YFSETQ. V lost 0 bases to trimming and J lost 1 base, with 12 bases between them. The CDR3 contains 16 residues. CDR3 in DNA: TGCGCCAGCAGCTTGGGCTCCCTATCGGGCACAGATACGCAGTATTTT. It encodes CASSLGSLSGTDTQYF. Full variable domain (rest looked up from reference TRBV5-1 and TRBJ2-3): KAGVTQTPRYLIKTRGQQVTLSCSPISGHRSVSWYQQTPGQGLQFLFEYFSETQRNKGNFPGRFSGRQFSNSRSEMNVSTLELGDSALYLCASSLGSLSGTDTQYFGPGTRLTVL.

The gene calls are TRBV27 and TRBJ1-2, with 7 bases matching TRBD1. The CDR3 extends over 12 amino acids. Germline loops: CDR1 MNHEY, CDR2 SMNVEV (reference sequence). Trimming removed 8 bases from V and 8 bases from J; junction bases left unmatched: 8. Here the CDR3 reads CASSSGGRGYTF. The CDR3 DNA reads as TGTGCCAGCTCCTCAGGGGGTCGGGGCTACACCTTC.

The chain recombines TRBV27 with TRBJ1-5; D is uncertain. CDR3 length: 14 amino acids. V dropped 5 bases and J dropped 3 bases, with 11 bases sitting between them. CDR1 is MNHEY, CDR2 SMNVEV, per germline (reference sequence). The CDR3 region has the DNA TGTGCCAGCAGTCCAAACAGTAACAATCAGCCCCAGCATTTT. Amino acids: CASSPNSNNQPQHF.

This chain links TRBV13 with TRBJ1-2; 8 nucleotides line up with TRBD1. Germline V gene sequence: CDR1 PRHDT, CDR2 FYEKMQ (reference sequence). The V gene end was trimmed by 2 bases and the J gene end by 8 bases; junction bases not matched to a gene: 7. The CDR3 runs to 14 residues. DNA for the CDR3: TGTGCCAGCAGCTTACAGGGGGCAGGGGGAGGCTACACCTTC. Translated: CASSLQGAGGGYTF.

CDR3 loop: CASSPGTGYTGELFF. CDR3 in DNA: TGTGCCAGCAGTCCAGGGACAGGGTACACCGGGGAGCTGTTTTTT. This chain joins TRBV28 and TRBJ2-2, with 9 nucleotides matching TRBD1. Germline V gives CDR1 MDHEN, CDR2 SYDVKM. With V trimmed by 5 bases and J by 3 bases, 4 bases remained unmatched. The CDR3 spans 15 residues.

V and J are TRBV19 and TRBJ1-2; TRBD1 agrees at 8 bases. The ends lost 2 bases at V and 4 bases at J; junction bases unmatched: 6. CDR1 is LNHDA, CDR2 SQIVND, per germline (reference sequence). The CDR3 is 15 amino acids. This CDR3 reads CASSIPTGGFYGYTF. Here the CDR3 DNA reads TGTGCCAGTAGTATACCCACAGGGGGATTCTATGGCTACACCTTC.

V usage is TRBV5-1 and J usage is TRBJ2-1, with 15 bases matching TRBD2. The CDR3 is made up of 17 amino acids. The V gene end was trimmed by 4 bases and the J gene end by 4 bases; junction bases not matched to a gene: 6. The germline V gene encodes CDR1 SGHRS and CDR2 YFSETQ. The chain's CDR3 is CASSLGLAGGLYNEQFF. The CDR3 bases are TGCGCCAGCAGCCTCGGACTAGCGGGAGGGCTATACAATGAGCAGTTCTTC.

The chain uses TRBV5-1 and TRBJ2-7; tentatively, D is TRBD1 (6 bases). Trimming took off 7 bases at V and 0 bases at J, with 20 bases between the two ends. Germline loops: CDR1 SGHRS, CDR2 YFSETQ. This CDR3 is 16 amino acids long. The CDR3 protein is CASHLIPGETSYEQYF. As DNA, the CDR3 is TGCGCCAGCCACCTTATCCCAGGGGAAACCTCCTACGAGCAGTACTTC.

V is TRBV2 and J is TRBJ1-1, with D unclear. The CDR3 has 11 residues. V lost 5 bases, J lost 4 bases, and 5 bases lay in between. Germline CDR1 and CDR2: SNHLY and FYNNEI. CDR3 sequence reads: CASSLSTEAFF. The CDR3 region has the DNA TGTGCCAGCAGTTTGAGCACTGAAGCTTTCTTT.

The chain combines TRBV6-5 with TRBJ1-4; D call uncertain. CDR1 is MNHEY, CDR2 SVGAGI, per germline. V gave up 0 bases and J gave up 2 bases, with 7 bases separating them. The CDR3 has 15 amino acids. The CDR3 protein is CASSYSGGTNEKLFF. The CDR3 nucleotides read TGTGCCAGCAGTTACTCGGGAGGGACTAATGAAAAACTGTTTTTT.

Only a few counts were recorded for this clone. The chain couples TRBV29-1 to TRBJ2-2, with 11 bases lining up with TRBD2. Germline V CDR1 and CDR2: SQVTM, ANQGSEA. The length of the CDR3 is 17 residues. With 5 bases clipped from V and 2 bases from J, the junction kept 10 bases outside the gene matches. The CDR3: CSVLRGSGRGNTGELFF. The CDR3 DNA is TGCAGCGTTCTTCGGGGTAGCGGGAGGGGTAACACCGGGGAGCTGTTTTTT.

In its sample, this clone ranks as medium-sized (0.01 to 0.1%). The chain joins TRBV6-1 to TRBJ1-1; D possibly corresponds to TRBD1 (6 bases). CDR3 length: 14 amino acids. Germline lookup yields CDR1 MNHNS and CDR2 SASEGT. The germline V and J ends were trimmed by 2 bases and 10 bases, with 17 bases remaining between them. In DNA form, the CDR3 reads TGTGCCAGCAGTGAATCCGGGGGGCTGTATGCAGCTTTCTTT. It is translated as CASSESGGLYAAFF.

The V and J genes are TRBV9 and TRBJ1-2, with D possibly TRBD1 on 6 matching bases. Germline V CDR1 and CDR2: SGDLS, YYNGEE. V lost 0 bases and J 7 bases, leaving 13 bases between the germline ends. The CDR3 is 14 residues long. The CDR3 DNA is TGTGCCAGCAGCGTAGCCCGGGACACCGGTGGCTACACCTTC. Amino acid sequence: CASSVARDTGGYTF.

Turning to this clone: The sample holds other DNA sequences that translate to the same CDR3. The CDR3 region is CASSQDRGETQYF. The CDR3, as DNA: TGTGCCAGCAGCCAAGATAGGGGGGAGACCCAGTACTTC. V usage is TRBV3-1 (or the pseudogene TRBV3-2) and J usage is TRBJ2-5; a possible D gene is TRBD1 (6 bases). This CDR3 is 13 amino acids long. CDR1 and CDR2 (germline): LGHDT, YNNKEL (reference sequence). Trimming left V 0 bases short and J 5 bases short, with 7 bases between.

The gene calls are TRBV6-5 and TRBJ1-4, with no clear D. Germline lookup yields CDR1 MNHEY and CDR2 SVGAGI. Deletions cut 6 bases from V and 12 bases from J, with 17 bases between. CDR3 length: 13 residues. CDR3 sequence: CASRRDLAGELFF. The CDR3 nucleotides are TGTGCCAGCAGGAGGGATTTGGCGGGAGAACTGTTTTTT.

The V gene is TRBV9, the J gene TRBJ2-3; 12 bases map to TRBD2. The CDR3 is 16 amino acids. Germline-derived CDR1 and CDR2 are SGDLS and YYNGEE. The ends lost 4 bases at V and 2 bases at J; junction bases unmatched: 5. The CDR3 loop reads CASSPRTSGATDTQYF. The CDR3 coding sequence is TGTGCCAGCAGCCCCCGGACTAGCGGGGCCACAGATACGCAGTATTTT.

J is TRBJ1-1 and V is TRBV11-2, with unresolved D. V dropped 0 bases and J dropped 8 bases, with 13 bases sitting between them. The CDR3 runs 14 residues. CDR1 and CDR2 from the germline V gene are SGHAT and FQNNGV. The CDR3: CASSLESGIGEAFF. CDR3 bases: TGTGCCAGCAGCTTAGAGTCGGGGATTGGCGAAGCTTTCTTT.